This T cell receptor beta chain was recorded in a study of shared clonotypes between healthy human individuals. Overall study findings and caveats: In several donors, approximately 5% of naive CD4 clonotypes appeared in common. In general, naive subsets displayed greater estimated richness than memory subsets did. Only a few donors were included, so the genetic and exposure-history diversity represented was limited.

The DNA input per sorted-subset replicate PCR was about 190 ng, corresponding to some 30,000 T cell genomes. Data came from immunoSEQ multiplex PCR; TCRdb stores just in-frame clones and leaves some out. The table includes about 1.5 million clones, roughly 96% detected once. This CDR3 has 16 amino acids. The junction had 12 bases not matched to a gene; V was cut back by 5 bases and J by 4 bases. Per the germline V gene, CDR1 is SGHRS and CDR2 is YFSETQ. As concerns this clone: Its antigen remains unknown.

Sequencing was done on a sample of naive CD4+ T cells sorted from blood. The subset: CD45RA+ positively selected. The chain carries TRBV5-1 and TRBJ2-3, with 8 bases lining up with TRBD2. This receptor was taken from a man aged 25-45 years in good health. The CDR3 sequence is CASRDLWREVADTQYF. The CDR3 region has the DNA TGCGCCAGCAGGGATCTCTGGCGGGAGGTCGCAGATACGCAGTATTTT.